These 24 T cell receptor beta chains were sequenced from one sample in a study of beta chain features in type 1 diabetes. The investigators reverse transcribed all of the isolated RNA, so they sequenced expressed TCRB transcripts. Using immunoSEQ multiplex PCR, the repertoire was profiled, and TCRdb retains in-frame clones only, with some absent. The table lists about 340,000 clones, around 9.3% of them singletons, with 0.9% to 1.1% in the top ten. These receptors' targets are unknown. Study-wide findings and caveats: When Type 1 diabetes patients were examined, their TCRB CDR3s proved moderately but significantly shorter in all four CD4+ subsets.

Sequenced input: central memory CD4+ T cells from blood. The receptor source for this set is a man in his thirties or forties with type 1 diabetes.

This clone was seen a handful of times. V gene TRBV11-2 combines with J gene TRBJ2-2; 7 nucleotides match TRBD2. Per germline, CDR1 SGHAT and CDR2 FQNNGV. Trimming cost V 5 bases and J 4 bases; bases outside gene matches: 10. The CDR3 length is 16 residues. CDR3 DNA: TGTGCCAGCAGCCCCTCCGGGAGGCGTGGCACCGGGGAGCTGTTTTTT. It yields the protein CASSPSGRRGTGELFF.

This chain connects TRBV29-1 to TRBJ2-1; D is perhaps TRBD2 (7 bases). V dropped 4 bases and J dropped 7 bases, with 14 bases sitting between them. The CDR3 contains 13 residues. Germline CDR1 is SQVTM and CDR2 is ANQGSEA. The CDR3 bases are TGCAGCGTTGGGCGGGGGCGCGGAAATGAGCAGTTCTTC. This translates into CSVGRGRGNEQFF.

The table lists this clone with a few counts. The chain has TRBV6-6 and TRBJ1-1; D call uncertain. Looked up from germline, CDR1 is MNHNY and CDR2 is SVGAGI (reference sequence). V gave up 5 bases and J gave up 5 bases, with 12 bases separating them. This CDR3 has 13 amino acids. The CDR3 nucleotides read TGTGCCAGCAGTGGGAAACTGACGACTGAAGCTTTCTTT. Its translation is CASSGKLTTEAFF.

This clone was counted between two and nine times. This sequence joins TRBV27 and TRBJ1-1; D unresolved. The CDR3 is made up of 14 amino acids. CDR1 and CDR2 from the germline V gene are MNHEY and SMNVEV (reference sequence). Trimming took off 6 bases at V and 1 base at J, with 12 bases between the two ends. The CDR3 region is CASRAGPWNTEAFF. CDR3 bases: TGTGCCAGCAGAGCCGGACCGTGGAACACTGAAGCTTTCTTT.

The J gene is TRBJ2-5, the V gene TRBV6-6; TRBD2 might be the D (5 bases). Trimming left V 6 bases short and J 2 bases short, with 16 bases between. Germline V gives CDR1 MNHNY, CDR2 SVGAGI (reference sequence). The CDR3 loop spans 15 amino acids. CDR3 DNA sequence: TGTGCCAGCAGCCCCCGGGAAACTAGTCAAGAGACCCAGTACTTC. Its protein product is CASSPRETSQETQYF.

The chain couples TRBV5-1 to TRBJ2-2, with D possibly matching TRBD1 (6 bases). This CDR3 spans 15 amino acids. The V gene lost 8 bases and the J gene lost 2 bases, with 16 bases spanning the gap. Germline V gene data show CDR1 as SGHRS and CDR2 as YFSETQ. CDR3 sequence: CASSPGTSNTGELFF. The CDR3 DNA follows: TGCGCCAGTTCCCCCGGGACATCTAACACCGGGGAGCTGTTTTTT.

This clone was observed a handful of times. V is TRBV6-6 and J is TRBJ1-6; 7 bases agree with TRBD1. Unmatched junction bases numbered 5, after V lost 0 bases and J lost 9 bases. The CDR3 has 15 amino acids. Germline V gene sequence: CDR1 MNHNY, CDR2 SVGAGI (reference sequence). CDR3 amino acids: CASSYSTGQVSPLHF. The CDR3, as DNA: TGTGCCAGCAGTTACTCGACAGGGCAGGTTTCACCCCTCCACTTT.

This clone was seen many times. V gene TRBV27 combines with J gene TRBJ1-1, with no clear D. From germline, CDR1 is MNHEY and CDR2 SMNVEV (reference sequence). The CDR3 sequence is 20 residues long. V was shortened by 7 bases and J by 2 bases, with 32 bases between the two germline ends. CDR3 amino acids: CASTASRSGLSFSTNTEAFF. The CDR3 nucleotides read TGTGCCAGCACCGCTAGCCGCTCCGGACTCTCTTTCTCCACCAACACTGAAGCTTTCTTT.

This clone showed up just a few times. This sample also contains other DNA sequences that code for the same CDR3. The chain uses TRBV11-2 and TRBJ2-7, with D perhaps TRBD1 (5 bases). Trimming removed 1 base at V and 1 base at J, with 11 bases between. CDR3 length: 15 residues. The germline gives CDR1 SGHAT, CDR2 FQNNGV. CDR3 in amino acids: CASSLVPQGSYEQYF. DNA of the CDR3: TGTGCCAGCAGCTTAGTACCCCAGGGTTCCTACGAGCAGTACTTC.

At least ten counts were recorded for this clone. The sample contains more than one DNA sequence encoding this CDR3. The V and J genes are TRBV5-1 and TRBJ2-1, with 7 bases that match TRBD2. J lost 4 bases, V lost 0 bases, and 7 bases had no gene match. CDR1 and CDR2 from the germline V gene are SGHRS and YFSETQ. The CDR3 is 16 amino acids. The CDR3 bases are TGCGCCAGCAGCTTGGATCCTAGCGGAGGTTACAATGAGCAGTTCTTC. Encoded protein: CASSLDPSGGYNEQFF.

The chain links TRBV7-9 to TRBJ1-1; the D gene is possibly TRBD1 (6 bases). This CDR3 contains 14 residues. Between the trimmed V and J ends, which lost 2 bases and 5 bases, there was a span of 12 bases. Germline V CDR1 and CDR2: SEHNR, FQNEAQ (reference sequence). The CDR3 loop is CASSLIQGETEAFF. The CDR3 nucleotides are TGTGCCAGCAGCTTAATACAGGGCGAAACTGAAGCTTTCTTT.

A few counts support this clone. This chain uses TRBV14 with TRBJ2-7; D possibly matches TRBD1 or TRBD2 (5 bases each). The CDR3 is 13 amino acids. The germline V gene has CDR1 SGHDN and CDR2 FVKESK. With 5 bases removed from V and 3 bases from J, the gap between germline ends came to 11 bases. The CDR3 sequence: CASSWDGDYEQYF. The CDR3 region has the DNA TGTGCCAGCAGCTGGGACGGGGACTACGAGCAGTACTTC.

This clone was seen more than once but under ten times. The sample holds other DNA sequences that translate to the same CDR3. The chain joins TRBV7-2 to TRBJ1-2, with D tentatively TRBD1 (6 bases). Germline V lookup: CDR1 SGHTA, CDR2 FQGNSA. Trimming left V 6 bases short and J 2 bases short, with 10 bases between. This CDR3 contains 13 residues. The CDR3 region has the DNA TGTGCCAGCAGTCCCGACAGGAACTATGGCTACACCTTC. Amino acids: CASSPDRNYGYTF.

This clone has a count of ten or more. The rearrangement uses TRBV7-2 and TRBJ2-2, with 8 bases lining up with TRBD1. CDR3 length equals 17 residues. Germline V gene sequence: CDR1 SGHTA, CDR2 FQGNSA. With 5 bases clipped from V and 0 bases from J, the junction kept 8 bases outside the gene matches. This CDR3 is CASSKPSGGPNTGELFF. The CDR3 region has the DNA TGTGCCAGCAGCAAACCATCAGGGGGCCCGAACACCGGGGAGCTGTTTTTT.

The chain joins TRBV4-1 to TRBJ2-5, with 7 bases that match TRBD1. Per germline, CDR1 MGHRA and CDR2 YSYEKL. The CDR3 runs 16 residues. Unmatched junction bases numbered 10, after V lost 3 bases and J lost 3 bases. CDR3 region: CASSQLDRAPEETQYF. CDR3 DNA: TGCGCCAGCAGCCAGCTCGACAGGGCCCCCGAAGAGACCCAGTACTTC.

The chain is built from TRBV5-1 and TRBJ1-1; a possible D gene is TRBD1 (6 bases). Germline V gene lookup returns CDR1 SGHRS and CDR2 YFSETQ. The CDR3 spans 14 residues. V was shortened by 3 bases and J by 1 base, with 10 bases between the two germline ends. The DNA for the CDR3 is TGCGCCAGCAGCTCGATCAGGGGGAACACTGAAGCTTTCTTT. Amino acids: CASSSIRGNTEAFF. The variable domain in full, with the rest retrieved from reference TRBV5-1 and TRBJ1-1, is KAGVTQTPRYLIKTRGQQVTLSCSPISGHRSVSWYQQTPGQGLQFLFEYFSETQRNKGNFPGRFSGRQFSNSRSEMNVSTLELGDSALYLCASSSIRGNTEAFFGQGTRLTVV.

The J gene is TRBJ1-3, the V gene TRBV7-2, with D unclear. The CDR3 is 11 amino acids. Germline V gene sequence: CDR1 SGHTA, CDR2 FQGNSA. The germline V and J ends were trimmed by 5 bases and 7 bases, with 6 bases remaining between them. CDR3 DNA: TGTGCCAGCAGCCCCGGGAACACCATATATTTT. This sequence encodes CASSPGNTIYF.

Many counts were recorded for this clone. The chain carries TRBV30 and TRBJ2-6; D might be TRBD2 (5 bases). The germline V gene has CDR1 GTSNPN and CDR2 SVGIG (reference sequence). CDR3 length: 16 amino acids. With 2 bases removed from V and 4 bases from J, the gap between germline ends came to 15 bases. Here the CDR3 DNA reads TGTGCCTGGAGTCTGGAGACGGGAAAGGGGGCCAACGTCCTGACTTTC. Its translation is CAWSLETGKGANVLTF.

CDR3 nucleotide sequence: TGTGCCAGCAGCCTTAGACAGGGCTCAGTTCATTCACCCCTCCACTTT. Translation gives CASSLRQGSVHSPLHF. This chain connects TRBV7-2 to TRBJ1-6; 7 bases agree with TRBD1. Unmatched junction bases numbered 12, after V lost 5 bases and J lost 8 bases. The germline gives CDR1 SGHTA, CDR2 FQGNSA. The CDR3 is made up of 16 amino acids.

The chain uses TRBV5-1 and TRBJ1-6; the D gene is possibly TRBD1 (5 bases). This CDR3 region has 17 residues. Trimming stripped 0 bases from V and 0 bases from J, with 10 bases between. The germline V gene has CDR1 SGHRS and CDR2 YFSETQ. DNA for the CDR3: TGCGCCAGCAGCTTGGACGGGGCCCGCTCCTATAATTCACCCCTCCACTTT. This translates into CASSLDGARSYNSPLHF.

This clone showed up just a few times. The chain joins TRBV7-2 to TRBJ2-3; D ambiguous. Germline loops: CDR1 SGHTA, CDR2 FQGNSA. Trimming took off 2 bases at V and 0 bases at J, with 9 bases between the two ends. The CDR3 loop spans 15 amino acids. The CDR3 loop is CASSLFQTSTDTQYF. CDR3 in DNA: TGTGCCAGCAGCTTATTCCAGACTAGCACAGATACGCAGTATTTT. The full variable domain, in which reference TRBV7-2 and TRBJ2-3 provide the parts outside the CDR3, is GAGVSQSPSNKVTEKGKDVELRCDPISGHTALYWYRQSLGQGLEFLIYFQGNSAPDKSGLPSDRFSAERTGGSVSTLTIQRTQQEDSAVYLCASSLFQTSTDTQYFGPGTRLTVL.

V and J are TRBV7-9 and TRBJ2-5; D might be TRBD2 (6 bases). The germline CDR1 and CDR2 sequences are SEHNR and FQNEAQ (reference sequence). The CDR3 is made up of 16 amino acids. V dropped 5 bases and J dropped 4 bases, with 20 bases sitting between them. The CDR3 here is CASSAAVGLIRETQYF. CDR3 DNA: TGTGCCAGCAGCGCCGCCGTAGGACTAATACGAGAGACCCAGTACTTC.

This clone appeared a few times. This chain uses TRBV7-2 with TRBJ2-7, with 14 nucleotides matching TRBD2. CDR1 and CDR2 (germline): SGHTA, FQGNSA. This CDR3 region has 15 residues. The V gene end was trimmed by 5 bases and the J gene end by 6 bases; junction bases not matched to a gene: 6. CDR3 amino acids: CASSLGLAGAAEQYF. DNA of the CDR3: TGTGCCAGCAGCCTGGGACTAGCGGGGGCCGCCGAGCAGTACTTC.

The J gene is TRBJ2-1, the V gene TRBV7-9; D assignment may be TRBD1 or TRBD2 (5 bases each). V dropped 1 base and J dropped 5 bases, with 9 bases sitting between them. This CDR3 is 14 amino acids long. Per the germline V gene, CDR1 is SEHNR and CDR2 is FQNEAQ (reference sequence). CDR3 in amino acids: CASSLGGSHNEQFF. DNA for the CDR3: TGTGCCAGCAGCTTAGGGGGGAGCCACAATGAGCAGTTCTTC.